These 6 T cell receptor beta chains were all obtained from the same sample, sequenced in a study of blood T cell repertoires in COVID-19 (dated by TCRdb to 2020 to 2021). The library came from the immunoSEQ multiplex PCR assay. What TCRdb holds here is the immuneACCESS table cut down to in-frame rearrangements. Part of the clones is not present; checked against another copy, under half of the missing clones reflect an unresolved V gene, and the others are unexplained. Across this sample there are some 240,000 clones, with 65% to 85% seen only once. Of the sample, more than 1.5% is held by the ten largest clones. The source material was peripheral blood. The receptors were gathered from a woman between 40 and 50 years old who had recovered from COVID-19.

A single count supports this clone. The chain couples TRBV28 to TRBJ2-7, with D perhaps TRBD1 (5 bases). Germline V gene lookup returns CDR1 MDHEN and CDR2 SYDVKM. With 5 bases removed from V and 2 bases from J, the gap between germline ends came to 10 bases. This CDR3 comprises 13 residues. CDR3 sequence reads: CASSLRAPYEQYF. The DNA of the CDR3 is TGTGCCAGCAGTCTCAGGGCGCCCTACGAGCAGTACTTC.

V and J are TRBV5-4 and TRBJ2-1, with TRBD2 matching 10 bases. Germline CDR1 and CDR2: SGHNT and YYREEE (reference sequence). The CDR3 is 17 residues long. The junction had 12 bases not matched to a gene; V was cut back by 4 bases and J by 5 bases. The DNA for the CDR3 is TGTGCCAGCAGCCCGGGAGGTAGCGGGAGGTGGAACAATGAGCAGTTCTTC. Translation: CASSPGGSGRWNNEQFF.

This chain connects TRBV15 to TRBJ2-5; a weak D match, TRBD2 (5 bases). Germline V gene data show CDR1 as LNHNV and CDR2 as YYDKDF (reference sequence). Trimming cost V 1 base and J 4 bases, with 7 bases left between them. This CDR3 is 13 amino acids long. The CDR3 coding sequence is TGTGCCACCAGCAGAGTAGAGGGAGAGACCCAGTACTTC. Translating gives CATSRVEGETQYF.

The chain uses TRBV11-3 and TRBJ1-1; D may be TRBD1 (5 bases). Looked up from germline, CDR1 is SGHNT and CDR2 is YENEEA. This CDR3 spans 12 amino acids. Trimming took 5 bases from V and 11 from J, leaving 15 bases between them. The CDR3 sequence is CASSPKGGDAFF. In nucleotides, the CDR3 is TGTGCCAGCAGCCCAAAAGGAGGGGACGCTTTCTTT.

This clone has just one count. The V and J genes are TRBV19 and TRBJ2-7; weak D call: TRBD2 (5 bases). V lost 3 bases, J lost 2 bases, and 11 bases lay in between. The CDR3 is 14 amino acids. CDR1 is LNHDA and CDR2 is SQIVND in the germline V gene (reference sequence). The chain's CDR3 is CASSIRGGTYEQYF. The CDR3 DNA reads as TGTGCCAGTAGTATCCGCGGAGGTACCTACGAGCAGTACTTC.

This chain connects TRBV19 to TRBJ2-4; TRBD1 matches 9 bases. Germline V gives CDR1 LNHDA, CDR2 SQIVND (reference sequence). After removal of 1 base from V and 8 bases from J, the junction contained 6 bases not matched to a gene. The CDR3 is 15 residues long. Here the CDR3 DNA reads TGTGCCAGTAGTATAGTTGGGACAGGGAAATACATTCAGTACTTC. This sequence encodes CASSIVGTGKYIQYF.